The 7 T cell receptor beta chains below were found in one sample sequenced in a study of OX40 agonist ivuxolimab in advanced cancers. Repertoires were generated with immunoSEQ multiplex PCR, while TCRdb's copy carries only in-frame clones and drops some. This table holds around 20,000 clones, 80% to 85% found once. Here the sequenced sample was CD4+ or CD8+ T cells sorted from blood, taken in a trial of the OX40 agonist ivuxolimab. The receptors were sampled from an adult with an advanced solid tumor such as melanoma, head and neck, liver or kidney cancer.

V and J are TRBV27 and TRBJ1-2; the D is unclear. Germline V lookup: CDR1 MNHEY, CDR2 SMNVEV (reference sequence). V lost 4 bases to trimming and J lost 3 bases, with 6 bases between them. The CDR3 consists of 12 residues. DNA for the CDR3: TGTGCCAGCAGTTCCGGAGACTATGGCTACACCTTC. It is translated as CASSSGDYGYTF.

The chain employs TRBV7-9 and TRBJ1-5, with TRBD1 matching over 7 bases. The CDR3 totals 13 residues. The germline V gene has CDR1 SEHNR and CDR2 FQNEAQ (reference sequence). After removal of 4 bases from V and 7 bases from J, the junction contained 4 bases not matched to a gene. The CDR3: CASSYRGEQPQHF. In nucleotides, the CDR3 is TGTGCCAGCAGCTACAGGGGCGAACAGCCCCAGCATTTT. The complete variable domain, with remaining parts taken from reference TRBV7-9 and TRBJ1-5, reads DTGVSQNPRHKITKRGQNVTFRCDPISEHNRLYWYRQTLGQGPEFLTYFQNEAQLEKSRLLSDRFSAERPKGSFSTLEIQRTEQGDSAMYLCASSYRGEQPQHFGDGTRLSIL.

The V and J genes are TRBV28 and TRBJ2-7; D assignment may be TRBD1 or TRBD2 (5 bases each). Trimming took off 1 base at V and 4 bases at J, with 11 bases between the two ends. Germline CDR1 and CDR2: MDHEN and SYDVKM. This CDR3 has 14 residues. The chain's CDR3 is CASSLSLGVYEQYF. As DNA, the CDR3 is TGTGCCAGCAGTTTATCACTAGGGGTATACGAGCAGTACTTC. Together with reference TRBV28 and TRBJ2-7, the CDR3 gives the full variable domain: DVKVTQSSRYLVKRTGEKVFLECVQDMDHENMFWYRQDPGLGLRLIYFSYDVKMKEKGDIPEGYSVSREKKERFSLILESASTNQTSMYLCASSLSLGVYEQYFGPGTRLTVT.

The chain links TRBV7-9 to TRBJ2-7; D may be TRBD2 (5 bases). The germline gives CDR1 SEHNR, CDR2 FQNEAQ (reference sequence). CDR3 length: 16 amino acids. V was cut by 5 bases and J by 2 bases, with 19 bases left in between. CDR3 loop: CASSRGYGVLTYEQYF. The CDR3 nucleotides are TGTGCCAGCAGCCGAGGTTACGGGGTCCTAACCTACGAGCAGTACTTC. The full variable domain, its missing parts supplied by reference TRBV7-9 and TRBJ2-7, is DTGVSQNPRHKITKRGQNVTFRCDPISEHNRLYWYRQTLGQGPEFLTYFQNEAQLEKSRLLSDRFSAERPKGSFSTLEIQRTEQGDSAMYLCASSRGYGVLTYEQYFGPGTRLTVT.

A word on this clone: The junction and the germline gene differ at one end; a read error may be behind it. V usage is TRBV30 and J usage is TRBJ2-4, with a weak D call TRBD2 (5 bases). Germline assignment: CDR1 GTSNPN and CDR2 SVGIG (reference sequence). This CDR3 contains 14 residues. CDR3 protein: CAWSSPLAKNVQYF. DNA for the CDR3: TGTGCCTGGAGTAGTCCCCTAGCCAAAAACGTTCAGTACTTC.

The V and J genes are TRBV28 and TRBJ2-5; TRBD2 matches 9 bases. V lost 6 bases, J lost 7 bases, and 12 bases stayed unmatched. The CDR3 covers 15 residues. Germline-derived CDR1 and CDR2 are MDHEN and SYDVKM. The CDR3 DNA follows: TGTGCCAGCAGCATGGCGGGGGGGCCCGGCGGGACCCAGTACTTC. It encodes CASSMAGGPGGTQYF.

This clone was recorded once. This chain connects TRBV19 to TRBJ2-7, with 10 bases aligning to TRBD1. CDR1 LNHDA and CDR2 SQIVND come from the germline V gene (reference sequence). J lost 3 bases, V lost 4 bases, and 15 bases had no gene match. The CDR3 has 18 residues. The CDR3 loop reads CASSTPGQGKGRIYEQYF. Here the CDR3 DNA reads TGTGCCAGTAGTACCCCGGGACAGGGGAAGGGACGGATCTACGAGCAGTACTTC.